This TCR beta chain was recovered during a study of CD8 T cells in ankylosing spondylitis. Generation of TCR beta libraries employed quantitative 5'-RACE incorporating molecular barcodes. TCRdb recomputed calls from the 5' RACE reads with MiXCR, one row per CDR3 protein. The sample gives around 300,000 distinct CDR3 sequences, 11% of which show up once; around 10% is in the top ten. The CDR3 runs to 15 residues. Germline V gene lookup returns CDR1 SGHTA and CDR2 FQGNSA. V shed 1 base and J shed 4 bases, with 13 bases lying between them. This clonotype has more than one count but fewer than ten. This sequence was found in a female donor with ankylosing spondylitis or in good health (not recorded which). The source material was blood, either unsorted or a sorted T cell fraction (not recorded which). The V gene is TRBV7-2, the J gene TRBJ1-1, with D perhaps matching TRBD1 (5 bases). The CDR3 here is CASSLVSDRGTEAFF. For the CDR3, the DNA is TGTGCCAGCAGCTTAGTGAGTGACAGAGGCACTGAAGCTTTCTTT.